This TCR beta chain came from a study of beta chain features in type 1 diabetes. General study points: Any HLA-type effect on TCRB rearrangement remained unresolved here. Patients with Type 1 diabetes showed moderately but significantly shorter TCRB CDR3s in all four CD4+ subsets.

The V gene's germline CDR1 is SEHNR and CDR2 FQNEAQ (reference sequence). The CDR3 length is 14 residues. The trim removed 7 bases at V and 4 bases at J, leaving 9 bases unmatched. Donors contributed one heparinised blood draw apiece, averaging around 100 mL. There are a few counts of this clone. The antigen remains unidentified. The sequenced template was cDNA made from the entire isolated RNA. Method: immunoSEQ multiplex PCR; TCRdb's copy keeps in-frame clones and lacks some. Of approximately 110,000 clones in the sample, 30% to 50% are singletons; the top ten hold less than 0.08%. The sequence came from a woman aged 18-29 years in good health. Sequencing input: stem cell memory CD4+ T cells from blood. This rearrangement joins TRBV7-9 to TRBJ1-2, with 7 bases matching TRBD1. The CDR3 region is CASTSRDSLYGYTF. The CDR3 coding sequence is TGTGCCAGCACCTCTCGGGACAGTCTCTATGGCTACACCTTC. Complete variable domain (other parts from reference TRBV7-9 and TRBJ1-2): DTGVSQNPRHKITKRGQNVTFRCDPISEHNRLYWYRQTLGQGPEFLTYFQNEAQLEKSRLLSDRFSAERPKGSFSTLEIQRTEQGDSAMYLCASTSRDSLYGYTFGSGTRLTVV.